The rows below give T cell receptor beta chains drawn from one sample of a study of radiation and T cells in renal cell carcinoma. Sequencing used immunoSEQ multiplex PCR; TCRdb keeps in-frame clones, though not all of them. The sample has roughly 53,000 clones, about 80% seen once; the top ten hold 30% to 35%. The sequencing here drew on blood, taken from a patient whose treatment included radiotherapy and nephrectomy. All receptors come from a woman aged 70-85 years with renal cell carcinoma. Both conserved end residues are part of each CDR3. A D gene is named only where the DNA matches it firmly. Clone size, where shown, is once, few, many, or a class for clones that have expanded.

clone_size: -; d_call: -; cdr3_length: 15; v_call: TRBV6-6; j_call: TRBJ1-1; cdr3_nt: TGTGCCAGCACCTCCATGTGGGTGCGGAACACTGAAGCTTTCTTT; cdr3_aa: CASTSMWVRNTEAFF
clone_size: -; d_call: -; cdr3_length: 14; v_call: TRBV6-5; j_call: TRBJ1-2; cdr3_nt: TGTGCCAGCAGAAAGGGACCTGGAGGCTATGGCTACACCTTC; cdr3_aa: CASRKGPGGYGYTF
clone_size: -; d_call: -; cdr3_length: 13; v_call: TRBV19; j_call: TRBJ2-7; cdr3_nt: TGTGCCAGTAGTGCATCCACTACCTACGAGCAGTACTTC; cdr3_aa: CASSASTTYEQYF
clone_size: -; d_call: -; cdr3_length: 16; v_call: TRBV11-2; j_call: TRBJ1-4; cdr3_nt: TGTGCCAGCAGCCCCCGACAAAGACTGGGAGGTGAAAAACTGTTTTTT; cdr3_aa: CASSPRQRLGGEKLFF
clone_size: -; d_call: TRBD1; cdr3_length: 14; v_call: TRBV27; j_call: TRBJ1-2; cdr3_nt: TGTGCCAGCAGTATGGGACAGGGGGCCTATGGCTACACCTTC; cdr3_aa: CASSMGQGAYGYTF
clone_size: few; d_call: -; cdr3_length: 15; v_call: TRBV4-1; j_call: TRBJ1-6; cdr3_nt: TGCGCCAGCAGCCAAGACGGCAGGGAGGGATCACCCCTCCACTTT; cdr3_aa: CASSQDGREGSPLHF
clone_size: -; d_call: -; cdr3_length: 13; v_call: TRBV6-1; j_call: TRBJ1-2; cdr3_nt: TGTGCCAGCAGTGGGGCAGGGGATAATGGCTACACCTTC; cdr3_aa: CASSGAGDNGYTF
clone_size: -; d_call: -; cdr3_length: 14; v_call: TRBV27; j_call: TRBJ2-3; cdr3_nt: TGTGCCAGCAGTTTATTCGGGTCCACAGATACGCAGTATTTT; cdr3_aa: CASSLFGSTDTQYF
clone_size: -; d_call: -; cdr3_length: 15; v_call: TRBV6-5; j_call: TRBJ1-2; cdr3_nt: TGTGCCAGCAGTAAACAGGGAGGGGGACGCTATGGCTACACCTTC; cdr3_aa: CASSKQGGGRYGYTF
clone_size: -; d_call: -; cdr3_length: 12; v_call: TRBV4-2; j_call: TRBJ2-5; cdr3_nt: TGTGCCAGCAGCCAAGAAGGAGAGACCCAGTACTTC; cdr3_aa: CASSQEGETQYF
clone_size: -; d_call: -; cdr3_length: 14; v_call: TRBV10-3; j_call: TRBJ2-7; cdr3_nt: TGTGCCATCAGCCTTTCTACTAGTTTCGGCGAGCAGTACTTC; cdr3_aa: CAISLSTSFGEQYF
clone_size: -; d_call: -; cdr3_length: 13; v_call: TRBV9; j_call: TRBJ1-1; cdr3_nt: TGTGCCAGCAGCGTAAAAGGGGACACTGAAGCTTTCTTT; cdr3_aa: CASSVKGDTEAFF
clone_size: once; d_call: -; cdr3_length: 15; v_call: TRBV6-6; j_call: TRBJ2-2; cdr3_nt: TGTGCCAGCAGCCAAGACAGAGTAACGACCGGGGAGCTGTTTTTT; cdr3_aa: CASSQDRVTTGELFF
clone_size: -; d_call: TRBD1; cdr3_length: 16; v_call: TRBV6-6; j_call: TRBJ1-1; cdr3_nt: TGTGCCAGCAGAACCGGGACAGGGGCTACGAACACTGAAGCTTTCTTT; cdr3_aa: CASRTGTGATNTEAFF
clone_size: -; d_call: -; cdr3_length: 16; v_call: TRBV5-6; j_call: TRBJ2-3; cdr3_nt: TGTGCCAGCAGCTCACACTGGGCGGAACCCACAGATACGCAGTATTTT; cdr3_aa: CASSSHWAEPTDTQYF
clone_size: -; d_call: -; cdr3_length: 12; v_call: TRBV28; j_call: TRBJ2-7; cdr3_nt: TGTGCCAGCAGTTGGGGTTCCTACGAGCAGTACTTC; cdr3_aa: CASSWGSYEQYF
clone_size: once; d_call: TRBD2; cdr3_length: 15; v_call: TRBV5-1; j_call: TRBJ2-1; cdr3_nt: TGCGCCAGCAGCTTTCCCCTAGCGGGGTACAATGAGCAGTTCTTC; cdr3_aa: CASSFPLAGYNEQFF
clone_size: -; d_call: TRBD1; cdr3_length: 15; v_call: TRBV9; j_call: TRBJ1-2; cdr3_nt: TGTGCCAGCAGTTTCGGACAGGGCGCTAACTATGGCTACACCTTC; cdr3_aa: CASSFGQGANYGYTF
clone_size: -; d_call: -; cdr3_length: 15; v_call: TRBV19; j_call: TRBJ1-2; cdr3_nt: TGTGCCAGTAGTATTACGCCACAGGAAAACTATGGCTACACCTTC; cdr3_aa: CASSITPQENYGYTF
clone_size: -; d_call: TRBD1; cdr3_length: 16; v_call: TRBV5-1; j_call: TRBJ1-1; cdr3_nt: TGCGCCAGCAGTCCACGGACAGGGGGCTTTAGCACTGAAGCTTTCTTT; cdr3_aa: CASSPRTGGFSTEAFF
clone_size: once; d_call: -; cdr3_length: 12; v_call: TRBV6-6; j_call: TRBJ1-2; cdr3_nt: TGTGCCAGCAGTACCCACAGCTATGGCTACACCTTC; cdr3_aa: CASSTHSYGYTF
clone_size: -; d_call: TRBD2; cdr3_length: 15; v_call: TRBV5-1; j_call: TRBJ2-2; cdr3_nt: TGCGCCAGCAGAAGCTCTGCGGGGGGTGTCGGGGAGCTGTTTTTT; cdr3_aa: CASRSSAGGVGELFF
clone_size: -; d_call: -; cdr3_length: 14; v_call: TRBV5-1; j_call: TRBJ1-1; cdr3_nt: TGCGCCAGCAGCGGGGGACTTGGGAACACTGAAGCTTTCTTT; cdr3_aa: CASSGGLGNTEAFF
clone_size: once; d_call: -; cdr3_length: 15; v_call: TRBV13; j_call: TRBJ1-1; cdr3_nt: TGTGCCAGCAGCTTAGGCCAGGGACTGAACACTGAAGCTTTCTTT; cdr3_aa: CASSLGQGLNTEAFF
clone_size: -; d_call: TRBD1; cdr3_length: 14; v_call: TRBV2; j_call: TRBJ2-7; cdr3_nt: TGTGCCAGCAGGAGACAGGGGGCTACCTACGAGCAGTACTTC; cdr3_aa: CASRRQGATYEQYF
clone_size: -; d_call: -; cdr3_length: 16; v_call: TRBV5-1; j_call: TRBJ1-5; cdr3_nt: TGCGCCAGCAGCTTGAACGGGGCGGGTGGCAATCAGCCCCAGCATTTT; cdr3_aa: CASSLNGAGGNQPQHF
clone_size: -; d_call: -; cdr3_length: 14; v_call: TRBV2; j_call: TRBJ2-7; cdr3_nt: TGTGCCAGCAGTGAACGGGGGGCAAAACACGAGCAGTACTTC; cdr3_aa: CASSERGAKHEQYF
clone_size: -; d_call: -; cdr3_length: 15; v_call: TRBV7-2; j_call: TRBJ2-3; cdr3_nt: TGTGCCAGCAGTGACGGGACACTTAGCACAGATACGCAGTATTTT; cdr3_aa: CASSDGTLSTDTQYF
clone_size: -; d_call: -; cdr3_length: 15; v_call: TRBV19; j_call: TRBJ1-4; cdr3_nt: TGTGCCAGTAGTACCTGGGACACTTCTAATGAAAAACTGTTTTTT; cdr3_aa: CASSTWDTSNEKLFF
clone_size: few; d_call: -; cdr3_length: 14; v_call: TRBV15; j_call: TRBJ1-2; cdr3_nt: TGTGCCACCAGCAGAGATCGCACAGGGAGTGGCTACACCTTC; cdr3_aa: CATSRDRTGSGYTF
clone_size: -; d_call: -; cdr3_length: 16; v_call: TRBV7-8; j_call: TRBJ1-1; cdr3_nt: TGTGCCAGCAGCTCGTGGGGGTTGAGTTCGGACACTGAAGCTTTCTTT; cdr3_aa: CASSSWGLSSDTEAFF
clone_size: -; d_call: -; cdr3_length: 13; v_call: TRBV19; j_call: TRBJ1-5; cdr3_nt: TGTGCCAGTACCCGGGACCGAAATCAGCCCCAGCATTTT; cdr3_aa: CASTRDRNQPQHF
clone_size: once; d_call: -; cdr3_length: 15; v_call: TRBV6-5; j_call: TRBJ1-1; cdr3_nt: TGTGCCAGCACCACCGCCCCGGGGAGGAGAACTGAAGCTTTCTTT; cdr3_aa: CASTTAPGRRTEAFF
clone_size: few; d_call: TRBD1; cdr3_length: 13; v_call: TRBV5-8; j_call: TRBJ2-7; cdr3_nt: TGTGCCAGCAGCTCCGGACAGGGCTACGAGCAGTACTTC; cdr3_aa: CASSSGQGYEQYF
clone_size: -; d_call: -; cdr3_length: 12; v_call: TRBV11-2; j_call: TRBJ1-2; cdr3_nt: TGTGCCAGCAGCTTAGACGGCTATGGCTACACCTTC; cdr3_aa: CASSLDGYGYTF
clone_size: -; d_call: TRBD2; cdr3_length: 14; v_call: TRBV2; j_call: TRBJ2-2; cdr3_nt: TGTGCCAGCAGTCGGGACTATAACACCGGGGAGCTGTTTTTT; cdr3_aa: CASSRDYNTGELFF
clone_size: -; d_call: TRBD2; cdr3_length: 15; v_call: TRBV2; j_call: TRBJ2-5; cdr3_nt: TGTGCCAGCAGGAAAGAACGGGGGGGCCGAGAGACCCAGTACTTC; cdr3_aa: CASRKERGGRETQYF
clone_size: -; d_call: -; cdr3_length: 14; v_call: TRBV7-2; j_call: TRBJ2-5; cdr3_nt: TGTGCCAGCAGCAGTACACGGGGGAGAGAGACCCAGTACTTC; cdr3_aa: CASSSTRGRETQYF
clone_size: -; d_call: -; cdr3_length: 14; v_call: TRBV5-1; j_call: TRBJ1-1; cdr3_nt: TGCGCCAGCAGCCCGGACGTGGTGAACACTGAAGCTTTCTTT; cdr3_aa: CASSPDVVNTEAFF
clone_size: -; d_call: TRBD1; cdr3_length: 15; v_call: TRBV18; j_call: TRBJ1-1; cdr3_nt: TGTGCCAGCTCACCGAGACAGGGGACGAACACTGAAGCTTTCTTT; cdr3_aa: CASSPRQGTNTEAFF
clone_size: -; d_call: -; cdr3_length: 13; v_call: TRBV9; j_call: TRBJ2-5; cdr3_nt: TGTGCCAGCAGCCCCCATGGACAAGAGACCCAGTACTTC; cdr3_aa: CASSPHGQETQYF
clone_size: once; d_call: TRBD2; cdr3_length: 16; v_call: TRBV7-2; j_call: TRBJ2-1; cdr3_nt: TGTGCCAGCAGCTTAGGGACTAGCGGGAGGGGGAATGAGCAGTTCTTC; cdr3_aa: CASSLGTSGRGNEQFF
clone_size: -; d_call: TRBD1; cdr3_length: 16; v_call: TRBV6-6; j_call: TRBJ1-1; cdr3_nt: TGTGCCAGCAGTTACCCTTTCGCGACAGGGCGATCCGAAGCTTTCTTT; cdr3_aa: CASSYPFATGRSEAFF
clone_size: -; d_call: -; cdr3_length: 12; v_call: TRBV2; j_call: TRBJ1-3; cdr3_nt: TGTGCCAGCACAGGGGAGGCAAACACCATATATTTT; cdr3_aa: CASTGEANTIYF
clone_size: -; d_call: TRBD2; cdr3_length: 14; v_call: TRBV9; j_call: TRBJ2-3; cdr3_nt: TGTGCCAGCAGTAGAGCGGGGGGATCCGATACGCAGTATTTT; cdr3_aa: CASSRAGGSDTQYF
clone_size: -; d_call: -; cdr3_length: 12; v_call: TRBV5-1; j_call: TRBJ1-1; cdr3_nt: TGCGCCAGCAGGCTCAGCAACACTGAAGCTTTCTTT; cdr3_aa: CASRLSNTEAFF
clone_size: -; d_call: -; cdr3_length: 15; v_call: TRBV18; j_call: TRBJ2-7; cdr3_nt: TGTGCCAGCTCACCACCGTCAGGGCGCTCCTACGAGCAGTACTTC; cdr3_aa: CASSPPSGRSYEQYF
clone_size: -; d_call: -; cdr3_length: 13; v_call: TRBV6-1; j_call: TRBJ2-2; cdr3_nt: TGTGCCAGCAACCCCACGGGTACCGGGGAGCTGTTTTTT; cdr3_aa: CASNPTGTGELFF